This T cell receptor beta chain was retrieved from a study of blood T cell repertoires in COVID-19. About the study: The United States, Italy and Spain supplied acute and convalescent COVID-19 samples.

Generated by immunoSEQ multiplex PCR, the TCRdb table keeps only in-frame clones and is missing some. The repertoire holds 150,000 to 200,000 clones, with roughly 90% as singletons. The ends were cut back, 4 bases at V and 7 bases at J, with 16 bases in the middle. Per germline, CDR1 LNHDA and CDR2 SQIVND (reference sequence). There are 14 residues in the CDR3. This sequence was found in an older woman with COVID-19, enrolled during active disease. The sequenced sample was peripheral blood. V gene TRBV19 combines with J gene TRBJ1-1; D is possibly TRBD1 (5 bases). The CDR3 sequence: CASSNGQGKGEAFF. In nucleotides, the CDR3 is TGTGCCAGTAGTAATGGGCAGGGTAAGGGTGAAGCTTTCTTT.